This is a list of T cell receptor beta chains from one sample in a study of blood T cell repertoires in COVID-19. Some clones are missing from TCRdb's copy, which holds only in-frame ones; the method was immunoSEQ multiplex PCR. The table has about 69,000 clones, around three quarters seen once. The sequencing input was peripheral blood. The receptors shown here come from a man in his fifties or sixties with acute or convalescent COVID-19. CDR3s include the opening cysteine and the closing phenylalanine or tryptophan.

V: TRBV6-1; CDR3: CASSEGADISNYGYTF
V: TRBV7-9; CDR3: CASSPSSGTGGWGYTF
V: TRBV7-9; CDR3: CASSPARRSSYEQYF
V: TRBV7-9; CDR3: CASSLNEGSKPQHF
V: TRBV4-3; CDR3: CASSRVGQINEKLFF
V: TRBV6-5; CDR3: CASSYQARVTDTQYF
V: TRBV3-1/TRBV3-2; CDR3: CASSQVGRTLTTNYGYTF
V: TRBV7-2; CDR3: CASRGGYSTDTQYF
V: TRBV2; CDR3: CASSEDSYTDTQYF
V: TRBV14; CDR3: CASSQGTVNSPLHF
V: TRBV4-1; CDR3: CASSQAFLGGTSPLHF
V: TRBV29-1; CDR3: CSVEGKTGSQETQYF
V: TRBV11-2; CDR3: CASSSPTGWRGTEAFF